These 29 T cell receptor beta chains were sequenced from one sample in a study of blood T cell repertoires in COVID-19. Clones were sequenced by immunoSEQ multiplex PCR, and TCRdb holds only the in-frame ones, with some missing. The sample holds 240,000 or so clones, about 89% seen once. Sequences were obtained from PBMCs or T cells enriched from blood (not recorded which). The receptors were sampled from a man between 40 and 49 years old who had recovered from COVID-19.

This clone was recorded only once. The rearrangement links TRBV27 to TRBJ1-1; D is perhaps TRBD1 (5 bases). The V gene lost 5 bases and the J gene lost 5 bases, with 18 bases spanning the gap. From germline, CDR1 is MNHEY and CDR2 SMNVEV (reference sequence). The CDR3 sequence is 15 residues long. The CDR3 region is CASSPYRGTFTEAFF. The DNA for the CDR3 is TGTGCCAGCAGTCCCTACCGAGGGACTTTTACTGAAGCTTTCTTT.

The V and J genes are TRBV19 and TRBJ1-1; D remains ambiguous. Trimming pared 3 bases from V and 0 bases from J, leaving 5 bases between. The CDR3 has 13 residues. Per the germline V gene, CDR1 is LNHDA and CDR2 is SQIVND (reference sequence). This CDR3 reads CASSISLNTEAFF. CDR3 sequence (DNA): TGTGCCAGTAGTATCAGTTTGAACACTGAAGCTTTCTTT.

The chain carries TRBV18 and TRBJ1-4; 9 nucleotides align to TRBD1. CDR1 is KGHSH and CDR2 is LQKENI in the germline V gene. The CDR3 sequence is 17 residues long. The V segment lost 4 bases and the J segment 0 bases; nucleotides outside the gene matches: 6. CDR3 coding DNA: TGTGCCAGCTCACTACGACAGGGGGACGCAACTAATGAAAAACTGTTTTTT. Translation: CASSLRQGDATNEKLFF.

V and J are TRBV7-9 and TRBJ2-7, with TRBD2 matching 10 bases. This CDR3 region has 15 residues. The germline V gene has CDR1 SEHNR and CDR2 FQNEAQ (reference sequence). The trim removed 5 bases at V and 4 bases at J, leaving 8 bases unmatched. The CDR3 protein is CASSLLAGRNYEQYF. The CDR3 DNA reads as TGTGCCAGCAGCCTACTAGCGGGAAGAAATTACGAGCAGTACTTC.

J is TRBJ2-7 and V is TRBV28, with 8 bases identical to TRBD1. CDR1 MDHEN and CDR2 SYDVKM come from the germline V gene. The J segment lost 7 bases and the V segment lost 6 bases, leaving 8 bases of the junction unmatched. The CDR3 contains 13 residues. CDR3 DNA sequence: TGTGCCAGCAGGACAGGGGCTCGTCGTGAGCAGTACTTC. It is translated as CASRTGARREQYF.

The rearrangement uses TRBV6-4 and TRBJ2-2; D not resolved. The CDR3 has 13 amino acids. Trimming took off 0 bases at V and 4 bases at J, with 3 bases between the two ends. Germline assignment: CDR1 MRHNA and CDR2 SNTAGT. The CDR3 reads CASSDSSTGELFF. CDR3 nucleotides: TGTGCCAGCAGTGACTCTAGCACCGGGGAGCTGTTTTTT.

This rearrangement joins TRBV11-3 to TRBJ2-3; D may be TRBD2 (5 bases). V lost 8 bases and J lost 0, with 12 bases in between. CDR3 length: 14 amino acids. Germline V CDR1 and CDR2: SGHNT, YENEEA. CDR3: CASGGGPSTDTQYF. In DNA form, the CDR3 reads TGTGCCAGCGGCGGAGGACCTAGCACAGATACGCAGTATTTT.

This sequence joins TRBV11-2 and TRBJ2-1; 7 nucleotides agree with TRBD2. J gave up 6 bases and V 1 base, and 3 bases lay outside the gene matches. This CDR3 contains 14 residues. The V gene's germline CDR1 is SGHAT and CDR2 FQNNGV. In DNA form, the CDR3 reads TGTGCCAGCAGCTTAGGGGGACTACCCAATGAGCAGTTCTTC. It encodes CASSLGGLPNEQFF.

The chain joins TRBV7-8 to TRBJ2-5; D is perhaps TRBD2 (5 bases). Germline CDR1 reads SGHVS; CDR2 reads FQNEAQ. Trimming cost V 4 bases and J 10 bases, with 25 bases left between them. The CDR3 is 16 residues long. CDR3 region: CASSSRIPGLLEGQYF. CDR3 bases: TGTGCCAGCAGCTCCAGAATCCCTGGACTGCTAGAGGGCCAGTACTTC.

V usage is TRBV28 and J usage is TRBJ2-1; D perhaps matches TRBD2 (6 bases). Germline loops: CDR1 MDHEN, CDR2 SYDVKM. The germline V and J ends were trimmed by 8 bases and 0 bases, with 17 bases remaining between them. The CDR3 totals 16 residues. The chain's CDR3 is CASGRVPGSSYNEQFF. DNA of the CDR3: TGTGCCAGCGGTCGAGTCCCCGGGAGCTCCTACAATGAGCAGTTCTTC.

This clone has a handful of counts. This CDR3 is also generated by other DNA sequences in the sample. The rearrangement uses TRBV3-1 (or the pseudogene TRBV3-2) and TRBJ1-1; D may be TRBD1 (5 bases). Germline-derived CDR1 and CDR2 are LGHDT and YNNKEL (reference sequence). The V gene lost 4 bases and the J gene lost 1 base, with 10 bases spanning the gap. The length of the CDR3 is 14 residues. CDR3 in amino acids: CASSLRTTNTEAFF. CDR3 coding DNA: TGTGCCAGCAGCCTTCGGACAACGAACACTGAAGCTTTCTTT.

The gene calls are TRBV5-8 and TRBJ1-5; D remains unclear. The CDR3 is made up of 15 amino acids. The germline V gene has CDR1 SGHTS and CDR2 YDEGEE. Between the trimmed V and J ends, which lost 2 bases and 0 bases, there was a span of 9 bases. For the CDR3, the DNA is TGTGCCAGCAGCTTAGACTCCTATAGCAATCAGCCCCAGCATTTT. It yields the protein CASSLDSYSNQPQHF.

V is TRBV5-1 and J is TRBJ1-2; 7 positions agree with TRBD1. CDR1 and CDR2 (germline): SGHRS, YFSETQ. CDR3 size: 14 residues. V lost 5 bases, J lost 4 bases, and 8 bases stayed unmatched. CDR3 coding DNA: TGCGCCAGCAGTTGGGACAGAGGTGGCTATGGCTACACCTTC. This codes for CASSWDRGGYGYTF.

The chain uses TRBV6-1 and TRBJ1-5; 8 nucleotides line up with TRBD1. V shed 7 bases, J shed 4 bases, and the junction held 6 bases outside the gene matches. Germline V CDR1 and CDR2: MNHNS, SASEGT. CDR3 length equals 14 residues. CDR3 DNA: TGTGCCAGCACCCCCCGGACAGGGAATCAGCCCCAGCATTTT. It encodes CASTPRTGNQPQHF.

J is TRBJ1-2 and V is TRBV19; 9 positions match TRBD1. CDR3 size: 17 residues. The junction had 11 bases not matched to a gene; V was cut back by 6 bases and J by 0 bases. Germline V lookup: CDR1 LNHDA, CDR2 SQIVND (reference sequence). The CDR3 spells CASSLSGQGKANYGYTF. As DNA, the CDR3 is TGTGCCAGTAGCCTTTCGGGACAGGGAAAAGCTAACTATGGCTACACCTTC.

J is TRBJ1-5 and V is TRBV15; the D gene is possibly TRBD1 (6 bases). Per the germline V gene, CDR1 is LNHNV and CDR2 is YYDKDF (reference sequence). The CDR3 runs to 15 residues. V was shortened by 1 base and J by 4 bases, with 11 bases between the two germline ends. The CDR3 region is CATSRGQAVNQPQHF. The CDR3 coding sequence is TGTGCCACCAGCAGAGGACAGGCCGTTAATCAGCCCCAGCATTTT.

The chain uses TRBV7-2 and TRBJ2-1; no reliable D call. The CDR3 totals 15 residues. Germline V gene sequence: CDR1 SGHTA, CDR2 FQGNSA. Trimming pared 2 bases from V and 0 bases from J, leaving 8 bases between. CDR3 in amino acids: CASSLTANSYNEQFF. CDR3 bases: TGTGCCAGCAGCTTAACAGCCAACTCCTACAATGAGCAGTTCTTC.

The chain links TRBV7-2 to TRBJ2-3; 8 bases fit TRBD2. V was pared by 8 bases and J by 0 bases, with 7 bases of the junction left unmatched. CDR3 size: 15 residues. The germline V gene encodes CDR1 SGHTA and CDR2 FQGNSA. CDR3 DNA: TGTGCCAGCTCGGTCCGGGGGGGCAGCACAGATACGCAGTATTTT. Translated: CASSVRGGSTDTQYF.

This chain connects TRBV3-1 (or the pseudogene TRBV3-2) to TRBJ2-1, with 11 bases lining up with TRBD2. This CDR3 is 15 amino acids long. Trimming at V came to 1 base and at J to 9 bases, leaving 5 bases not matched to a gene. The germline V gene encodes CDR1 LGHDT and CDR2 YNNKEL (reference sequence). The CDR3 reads CASSQGSGGATEQFF. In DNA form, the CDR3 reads TGTGCCAGCAGCCAAGGTAGCGGGGGGGCGACTGAGCAGTTCTTC.

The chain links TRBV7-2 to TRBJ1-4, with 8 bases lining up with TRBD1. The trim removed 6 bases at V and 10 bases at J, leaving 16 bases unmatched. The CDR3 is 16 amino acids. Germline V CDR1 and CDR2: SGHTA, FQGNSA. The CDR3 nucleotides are TGTGCCAGCAGGCCACCGGGCGGACAGGGTTTAGGAAAACTGTTTTTT. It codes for CASRPPGGQGLGKLFF.

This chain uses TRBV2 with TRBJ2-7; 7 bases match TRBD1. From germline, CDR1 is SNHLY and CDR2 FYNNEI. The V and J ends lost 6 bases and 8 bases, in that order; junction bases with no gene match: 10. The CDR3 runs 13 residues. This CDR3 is CASRDGTVDKQYF. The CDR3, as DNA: TGTGCCAGCAGGGACGGGACAGTTGACAAGCAGTACTTC. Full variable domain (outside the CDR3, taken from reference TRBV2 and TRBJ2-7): EPEVTQTPSHQVTQMGQEVILRCVPISNHLYFYWYRQILGQKVEFLVSFYNNEISEKSEIFDDQFSVERPDGSNFTLKIRSTKLEDSAMYFCASRDGTVDKQYFGPGTRLTVT.

CDR3 loop: CASSLADTTYEQYF. The CDR3 nucleotides are TGTGCCAGCAGCTTAGCCGACACCACCTACGAGCAGTACTTC. This rearrangement joins TRBV11-2 to TRBJ2-7; no definite D call. CDR3 length equals 14 residues. Germline CDR1 reads SGHAT; CDR2 reads FQNNGV. V was shortened by 1 base and J by 2 bases, with 9 bases between the two germline ends.

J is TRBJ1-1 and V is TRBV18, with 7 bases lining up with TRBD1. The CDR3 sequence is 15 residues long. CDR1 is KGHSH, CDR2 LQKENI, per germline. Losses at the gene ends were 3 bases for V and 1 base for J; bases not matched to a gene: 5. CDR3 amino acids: CASSPSTGTNTEAFF. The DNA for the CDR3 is TGTGCCAGCTCACCTTCGACAGGGACGAACACTGAAGCTTTCTTT.

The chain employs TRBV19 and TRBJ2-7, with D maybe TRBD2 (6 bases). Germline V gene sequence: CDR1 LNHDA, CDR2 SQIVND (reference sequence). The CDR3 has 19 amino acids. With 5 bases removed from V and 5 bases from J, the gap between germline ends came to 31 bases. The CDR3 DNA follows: TGTGCCAGTAGTCGTCCCGACGGGGAGGTAGGTCGGGTTAGGGACGAGCAGTACTTC. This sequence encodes CASSRPDGEVGRVRDEQYF.

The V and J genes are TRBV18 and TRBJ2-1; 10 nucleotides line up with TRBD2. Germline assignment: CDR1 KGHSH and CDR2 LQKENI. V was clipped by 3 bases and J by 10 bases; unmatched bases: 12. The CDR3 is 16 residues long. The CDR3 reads CASSPQVSGRAGEQFF. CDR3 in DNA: TGTGCCAGCTCACCCCAGGTCAGCGGGAGGGCCGGGGAGCAGTTCTTC.

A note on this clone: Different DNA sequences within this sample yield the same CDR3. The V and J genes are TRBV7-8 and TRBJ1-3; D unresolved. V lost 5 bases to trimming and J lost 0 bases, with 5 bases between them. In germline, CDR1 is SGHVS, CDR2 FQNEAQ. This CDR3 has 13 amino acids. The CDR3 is CASSRLSGNTIYF. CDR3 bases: TGTGCCAGCAGCAGACTCTCTGGAAACACCATATATTTT. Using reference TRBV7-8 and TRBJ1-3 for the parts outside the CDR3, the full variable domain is GAGVSQSPRYKVAKRGQDVALRCDPISGHVSLFWYQQALGQGPEFLTYFQNEAQLDKSGLPSDRFFAERPEGSVSTLKIQRTQQEDSAVYLCASSRLSGNTIYFGEGSWLTVV.

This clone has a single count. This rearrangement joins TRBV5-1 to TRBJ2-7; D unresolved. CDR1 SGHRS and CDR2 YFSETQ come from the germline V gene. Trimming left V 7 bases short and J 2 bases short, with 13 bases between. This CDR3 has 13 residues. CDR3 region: CASGRLGPYEQYF. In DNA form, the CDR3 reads TGCGCCAGCGGGCGCCTGGGCCCCTACGAGCAGTACTTC. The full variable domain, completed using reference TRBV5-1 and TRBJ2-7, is KAGVTQTPRYLIKTRGQQVTLSCSPISGHRSVSWYQQTPGQGLQFLFEYFSETQRNKGNFPGRFSGRQFSNSRSEMNVSTLELGDSALYLCASGRLGPYEQYFGPGTRLTVT.

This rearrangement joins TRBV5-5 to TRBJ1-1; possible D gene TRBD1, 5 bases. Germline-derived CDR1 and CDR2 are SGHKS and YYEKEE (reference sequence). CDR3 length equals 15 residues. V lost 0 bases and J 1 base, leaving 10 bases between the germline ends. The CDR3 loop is CASSLALGRNTEAFF. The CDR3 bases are TGTGCCAGCAGCTTGGCCCTGGGGCGGAACACTGAAGCTTTCTTT.

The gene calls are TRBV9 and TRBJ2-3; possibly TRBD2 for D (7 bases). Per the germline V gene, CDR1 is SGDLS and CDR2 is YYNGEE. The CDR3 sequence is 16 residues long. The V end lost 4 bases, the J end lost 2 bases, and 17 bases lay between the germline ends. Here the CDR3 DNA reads TGTGCCAGCAGCCTGTCGGAGGGGGGGATCACAGATACGCAGTATTTT. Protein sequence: CASSLSEGGITDTQYF.